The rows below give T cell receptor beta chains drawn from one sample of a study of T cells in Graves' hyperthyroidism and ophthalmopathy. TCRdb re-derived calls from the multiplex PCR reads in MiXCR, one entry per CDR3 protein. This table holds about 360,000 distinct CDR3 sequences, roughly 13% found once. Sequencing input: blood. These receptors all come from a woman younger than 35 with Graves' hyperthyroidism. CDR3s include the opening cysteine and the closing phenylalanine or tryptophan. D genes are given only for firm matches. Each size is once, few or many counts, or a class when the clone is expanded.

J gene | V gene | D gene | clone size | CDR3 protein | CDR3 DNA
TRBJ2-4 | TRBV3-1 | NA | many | CASSQAPGDIQYF | TGTGCCAGCAGCCAAGCCCCAGGGGACATTCAGTACTTC
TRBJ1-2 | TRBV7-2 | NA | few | CASSLSGPLDGYTF | TGTGCCAGCAGCTTATCGGGGCCTTTGGATGGCTACACCTTC
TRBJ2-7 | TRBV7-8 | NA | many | CASSLEFARADEQYF | TGTGCCAGCAGCTTAGAATTCGCCCGGGCAGACGAGCAGTACTTC
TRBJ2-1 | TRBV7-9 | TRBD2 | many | CASSSTHSGRQASYNEQFF | TGTGCCAGCAGCTCGACCCATAGCGGGCGACAAGCCAGTTACAATGAGCAGTTCTTC
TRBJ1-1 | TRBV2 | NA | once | CASSRIQPTEAFF | TGTGCCAGCAGCCGAATACAGCCGACTGAAGCTTTCTTT
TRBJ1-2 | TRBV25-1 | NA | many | CASSGNKPEGYTF | TGTGCCAGCAGTGGTAACAAACCTGAGGGCTACACCTTC
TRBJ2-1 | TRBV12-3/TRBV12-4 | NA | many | CASSGTLLDNEQFF | TGTGCCAGCAGTGGGACCCTTTTGGACAATGAGCAGTTCTTC
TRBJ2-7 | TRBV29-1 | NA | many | CSVERSYEQYF | TGCAGCGTTGAACGGAGCTACGAGCAGTACTTC
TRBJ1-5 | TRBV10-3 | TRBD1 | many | CAVRRDRVGQPQHF | TGTGCCGTACGCAGAGACAGGGTGGGACAGCCCCAGCATTTT
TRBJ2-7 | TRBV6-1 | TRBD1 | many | CASSSPRDRDYEQYF | TGTGCCAGCAGTTCCCCGCGGGACAGGGACTACGAGCAGTACTTC
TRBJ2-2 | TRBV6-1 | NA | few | CASIPTVTGELFF | TGTGCCAGCATTCCAACAGTAACCGGGGAGCTGTTTTTT